These T cell receptor beta chains were read from a single sample in a study of T cells in Graves' hyperthyroidism and ophthalmopathy. MiXCR, run by TCRdb on the multiplex PCR reads, gives a single entry per CDR3 protein. The sample lists 500,000 to 650,000 distinct CDR3 sequences, roughly 15% occurring once. Specimen: blood. The receptors were gathered from a woman in her forties with Graves' hyperthyroidism. Each CDR3 is given with its conserved first and last residue. D genes are given only for firm matches. Size tells how often a clone was seen (once, few, many) or the class of an expanded clone, and some rows leave it out.

cdr3_nt	cdr3_aa	j_call	d_call	v_call	clone_size
TGTGCCAGCAGCTTAGGCTGGCCAGACGGTGAGCAGTTCTTC	CASSLGWPDGEQFF	TRBJ2-1	-	TRBV11-3	many
TGTGCCAGCAGCGGGGGACTAGCGCAGCAGTACTTC	CASSGGLAQQYF	TRBJ2-7	TRBD2	TRBV28	many
TGTGCCAGCAGCTTAGATGGGACACAAAAAGAGACCCAGTACTTC	CASSLDGTQKETQYF	TRBJ2-5	-	TRBV7-9	many
TGTGCCAGCAGTTTGCCTCCCGGGGGGCTAGCGGGAAGTAGCTCCTACAATGAGCAGTTCTTC	CASSLPPGGLAGSSSYNEQFF	TRBJ2-1	TRBD2	TRBV28	many
TGTGCCAGCGGAGGCGGCCGCAATTCACCCCTCCACTTT	CASGGGRNSPLHF	TRBJ1-6	-	TRBV6-1	-
TGTGCCTGGATGTTGGGCGGGGAAAGGTACGAGCAGTACTTC	CAWMLGGERYEQYF	TRBJ2-7	-	TRBV30	many
TGTGCCAGCAGTTCCGGACAACTCCAGGGCAATGAGCAGTTCTTC	CASSSGQLQGNEQFF	TRBJ2-1	-	TRBV5-4	many
TGTGCCAGCAGCTTAGAGCTAGTTTGGGGGAATGAGCAGTTCTTC	CASSLELVWGNEQFF	TRBJ2-1	-	TRBV7-2	many
TGTGCCAGCAGCACAAGCAGGGGATTATCCGAGCAGTACTTC	CASSTSRGLSEQYF	TRBJ2-7	-	TRBV7-9	many
TGTGCCAGCTCACCGGGACAGCAGAAAAACATTCAGTACTTC	CASSPGQQKNIQYF	TRBJ2-4	TRBD1	TRBV18	few
TGTGCCAGCAGCTCGCACGCGGACAGGAGAACCTACGAGCAGTACTTC	CASSSHADRRTYEQYF	TRBJ2-7	TRBD1	TRBV7-8	many
TGTGCCAGCTCACCACAGGGGCTGAGCTCTGGAAACACCATATATTTT	CASSPQGLSSGNTIYF	TRBJ1-3	-	TRBV18	-
TGCAGTGCTAGACCCGATTCGGGGGGCGTTTATGGCTACACCTTC	CSARPDSGGVYGYTF	TRBJ1-2	-	TRBV20-1	-
TGTGCCAGCAGCTTAGGGGGACTAGCGGGATCACCGCGCTCCTACGAGCAGTACTTC	CASSLGGLAGSPRSYEQYF	TRBJ2-7	TRBD2	TRBV7-8	many
TGTGCCAGCAGTTCCTTTTCTACCGGACAGTACGAAAAACTGTTTTTT	CASSSFSTGQYEKLFF	TRBJ1-4	-	TRBV6-1	few
TGTGCCAGCAGCCAAGCCCGCAGGGGGGGGGGCGAGACCCAGTACTTC	CASSQARRGGGETQYF	TRBJ2-5	-	TRBV4-2	few
TGTGCCAGCAGCTTGGCCGAGAATGAGCAGTTCTTC	CASSLAENEQFF	TRBJ2-1	-	TRBV7-9	many
TGTGCCAGCAGTCACACTAGTAGTCTATACAATGAGCAGTTCTTC	CASSHTSSLYNEQFF	TRBJ2-1	-	TRBV3-1	many
TGTGCCAGCTCACCGGATCGGGGGGCGCAGTCCTACAATGAGCAGTTCTTC	CASSPDRGAQSYNEQFF	TRBJ2-1	-	TRBV18	-
TGTGCCAGCAGCCTCCGCTCGACTAGCGGGAGCGAGCAGTACTTC	CASSLRSTSGSEQYF	TRBJ2-7	TRBD2	TRBV3-1	many
TGTGCCAGCAGCTGGGGGCGCCTTGAAACACTGTTTTTT	CASSWGRLETLFF	TRBJ1-4	-	TRBV11-2	few
TGTGCCAGCAGCTCACAAAAAGACAGGTCCTTCACCGGGGAGCTGTTTTTT	CASSSQKDRSFTGELFF	TRBJ2-2	-	TRBV7-9	few
TGTGCCAGCAGCTTGGGACTAGCGGGAGACCCGAGCACCGGGGAGCTGTTTTTT	CASSLGLAGDPSTGELFF	TRBJ2-2	TRBD2	TRBV9	-
TGTGCCAGCAGCTTAGATTGGACAGGGGCGAGCACAGATACGCAGTATTTT	CASSLDWTGASTDTQYF	TRBJ2-3	TRBD1	TRBV11-2	many
TGCAGCGTTGATCGACAGGGGATTGGTGGCTACACCTTC	CSVDRQGIGGYTF	TRBJ1-2	TRBD1	TRBV29-1	many
TGTGCCTGGAGTGTAGGAGGGATAGTCTACGAGCAGTACTTC	CAWSVGGIVYEQYF	TRBJ2-7	-	TRBV30	many
TGCAGTGCTAGGGACAGGGGGAGCACTGAAGCTTTCTTT	CSARDRGSTEAFF	TRBJ1-1	TRBD1	TRBV20-1	many
TGTGCCAGCAGTGACATATTTTTGGGCTCCTACGAGCAGTACTTC	CASSDIFLGSYEQYF	TRBJ2-7	-	TRBV2	many
TGTGCCAGCAGCTTAGTTCCCGAGACCCAGTACTTC	CASSLVPETQYF	TRBJ2-5	-	TRBV11-2	many
TGTGCCATCATGACAGCTATGGATTCACCCCTCCACTTT	CAIMTAMDSPLHF	TRBJ1-6	-	TRBV10-3	many
TGTGCCAGCAGCCCAGTACACGGGGGCCGGGATACGCAGTATTTT	CASSPVHGGRDTQYF	TRBJ2-3	-	TRBV7-3	-
TGTGCCAGCAGCTTGGCAGGGACCCAAAACATTCAGTACTTC	CASSLAGTQNIQYF	TRBJ2-4	-	TRBV5-6	-
TGTGCCAGCAGTTTAAGCCAGGGGGCCCACGAGCAGTACTTC	CASSLSQGAHEQYF	TRBJ2-7	TRBD1	TRBV12-3/TRBV12-4	many
TGCAGCGTTGAGAGGCAGGGGATAGATACGCAGTATTTT	CSVERQGIDTQYF	TRBJ2-3	-	TRBV29-1	-
TGTGCCAGTAGTAGTTCGGGTAGGGATATAGATACGCAGTATTTT	CASSSSGRDIDTQYF	TRBJ2-3	-	TRBV19	-
TGTGCCAGCAGCCTCAACTCGGGACAGGTCAGCAATCAGCCCCAGCATTTT	CASSLNSGQVSNQPQHF	TRBJ1-5	TRBD1	TRBV5-5	many
TGTGCCAGCAGCGCCAGGGATCGGAGCTCCTACGAGCAGTACTTC	CASSARDRSSYEQYF	TRBJ2-7	-	TRBV7-6	many
TGTGCCAGCAGCCTACAGGGGGGGCGTGAAAAACTGTTTTTT	CASSLQGGREKLFF	TRBJ1-4	TRBD1	TRBV14	-
TGCAGTGCTACTAGCGGGATTCAGTACGAGCAGTACTTC	CSATSGIQYEQYF	TRBJ2-7	TRBD2	TRBV20-1	-
TGCGCCAGCAGCGGGGCAGGGGAGAGTTACTACAATGAGCAGTTCTTC	CASSGAGESYYNEQFF	TRBJ2-1	-	TRBV5-1	many
TGCGCCAGCAGGTCACTAGCGGGAGAGTCAGATACGCAGTATTTT	CASRSLAGESDTQYF	TRBJ2-3	TRBD2	TRBV5-1	few
TGCAGTGCTAGAGGGGTAGGGATCACCGGGGAGCTGTTTTTT	CSARGVGITGELFF	TRBJ2-2	-	TRBV20-1	few
TGTGCCAGCGAAGGGGGCTTCCCCTACGAGCAGTACTTC	CASEGGFPYEQYF	TRBJ2-7	TRBD1	TRBV6-1	many
TGTGCCAGCAGTAGACAGACAGGGGCAGAGACCCAGTACTTC	CASSRQTGAETQYF	TRBJ2-5	TRBD1	TRBV27	many
TGTGCCAGCAGCTTAGTCGGGACAGGGACGGATACGCAGTATTTT	CASSLVGTGTDTQYF	TRBJ2-3	TRBD1	TRBV7-2	many
TGTGCCAGCTTGACGGTTTCTTACTCTGGGGCCAACGTCCTGACTTTC	CASLTVSYSGANVLTF	TRBJ2-6	-	TRBV12-3/TRBV12-4	many
TGTGCCAGCAGCCAGGCAGGGGGAGTGAGGACTGAAGCTTTCTTT	CASSQAGGVRTEAFF	TRBJ1-1	TRBD1	TRBV3-1	many
TGTGCCAGCAGACTTGATTACACCGGGGAGCTGTTTTTT	CASRLDYTGELFF	TRBJ2-2	-	TRBV28	-
TGTGCCAGCAGCCAAAAAACAGGGATGAGTGAAAAACTGTTTTTT	CASSQKTGMSEKLFF	TRBJ1-4	-	TRBV3-1	-
TGCGCCAGCAGCACCGGACAGGCAGCAACTAATGAAAAACTGTTTTTT	CASSTGQAATNEKLFF	TRBJ1-4	TRBD1	TRBV5-1	few
TGTGCCAGCAGCCAAAATCTTGGTTACAATGAGCAGTTCTTC	CASSQNLGYNEQFF	TRBJ2-1	-	TRBV16	few
TGTGCCAGCAGCGCGACTCAGGGTCGGCAAACAGATACGCAGTATTTT	CASSATQGRQTDTQYF	TRBJ2-3	-	TRBV7-9	many
TGTGCCAGCAGTTTCCCGGGGACAGGGAATGATGAGACCCAGTACTTC	CASSFPGTGNDETQYF	TRBJ2-5	TRBD1	TRBV28	many
TGCGCCAGCAGCTGGACAGGGGGCTCCTACAATGAGCAGTTCTTC	CASSWTGGSYNEQFF	TRBJ2-1	TRBD1	TRBV5-1	-
TGTGCCAGCAGTTTACAAGTTAATCAGCCCCAGCATTTT	CASSLQVNQPQHF	TRBJ1-5	-	TRBV27	-
TGTGCCAGCAGCCCCGGGACTAACGTACCCGGGGAGCTGTTTTTT	CASSPGTNVPGELFF	TRBJ2-2	TRBD2	TRBV27	-
TGTGCCTGGTCCCGAGGCGGGACAGGGGGCCAAGAGACCCAGTACTTC	CAWSRGGTGGQETQYF	TRBJ2-5	TRBD1	TRBV30	-
TGTGCCAGCAGCCTTTTGGGGCAGCTAAACTACGAGCAGTACTTC	CASSLLGQLNYEQYF	TRBJ2-7	-	TRBV2	-
TGTGCCAGTAGTAGACTGCCAGTCTCCTACGAGCAGTACTTC	CASSRLPVSYEQYF	TRBJ2-7	-	TRBV19	few